The T cell receptor (beta chain) under discussion was sequenced for a study of blood T cell repertoires in COVID-19. The repertoire was sequenced with immunoSEQ multiplex PCR; TCRdb's copy has only in-frame clones and lacks some. The table shows about 140,000 clones, with roughly 85% occurring only once. Trimming stripped 4 bases from V and 9 bases from J, with 10 bases between. Germline lookup yields CDR1 GTSNPN and CDR2 SVGIG (reference sequence). The CDR3 is made up of 11 amino acids. This clone was detected only a few times. This clonotype was sampled from a man over 45 with acute or convalescent COVID-19. The rearrangement links TRBV30 to TRBJ2-1, with D perhaps matching TRBD1 (6 bases). Sequenced input: peripheral blood. DNA of the CDR3: TGTGCCTGGAATCGAGGGGGTGAGCAGTTCTTC. Encoded protein: CAWNRGGEQFF.